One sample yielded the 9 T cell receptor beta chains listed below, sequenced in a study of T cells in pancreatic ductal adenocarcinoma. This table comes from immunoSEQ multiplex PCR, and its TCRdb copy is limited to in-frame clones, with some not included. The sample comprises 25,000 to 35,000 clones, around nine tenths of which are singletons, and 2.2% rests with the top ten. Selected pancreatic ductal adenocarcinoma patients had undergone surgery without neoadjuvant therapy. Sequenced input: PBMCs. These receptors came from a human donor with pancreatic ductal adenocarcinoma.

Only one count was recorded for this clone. CDR3 DNA sequence: TGCGCCAGCAGCCCCCGGGACAGGGGTGAAGCTTTCTTT. Translation: CASSPRDRGEAFF. This chain connects TRBV5-1 to TRBJ1-1, with 10 bases that match TRBD1. CDR3 length: 13 residues. Trimming at V came to 4 bases and at J to 7 bases, leaving 4 bases not matched to a gene. CDR1 and CDR2 (germline): SGHRS, YFSETQ. Filled out from reference TRBV5-1 and TRBJ1-1, the complete variable domain reads KAGVTQTPRYLIKTRGQQVTLSCSPISGHRSVSWYQQTPGQGLQFLFEYFSETQRNKGNFPGRFSGRQFSNSRSEMNVSTLELGDSALYLCASSPRDRGEAFFGQGTRLTVV.

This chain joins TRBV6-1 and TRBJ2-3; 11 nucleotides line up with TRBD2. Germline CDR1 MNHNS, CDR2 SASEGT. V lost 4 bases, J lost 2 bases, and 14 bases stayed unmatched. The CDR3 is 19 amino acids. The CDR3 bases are TGTGCCAGCAGTGGTGGACTAGCGGGCCGTACTCTTCTCACAGATACGCAGTATTTT. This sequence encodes CASSGGLAGRTLLTDTQYF.

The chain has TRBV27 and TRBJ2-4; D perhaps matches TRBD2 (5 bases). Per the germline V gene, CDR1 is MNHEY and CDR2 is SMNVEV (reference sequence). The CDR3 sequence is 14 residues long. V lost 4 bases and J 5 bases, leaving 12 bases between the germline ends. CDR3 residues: CASSSRLSQNIQYF. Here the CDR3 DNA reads TGTGCCAGCAGTTCCCGACTATCCCAAAACATTCAGTACTTC.

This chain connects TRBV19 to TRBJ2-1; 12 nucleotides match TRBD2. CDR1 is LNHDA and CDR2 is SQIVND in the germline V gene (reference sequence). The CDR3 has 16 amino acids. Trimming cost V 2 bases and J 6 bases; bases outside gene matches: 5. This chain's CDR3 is CASSIRQTSGGNEQFF. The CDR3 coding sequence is TGTGCCAGTAGTATAAGGCAGACTAGCGGGGGCAATGAGCAGTTCTTC.

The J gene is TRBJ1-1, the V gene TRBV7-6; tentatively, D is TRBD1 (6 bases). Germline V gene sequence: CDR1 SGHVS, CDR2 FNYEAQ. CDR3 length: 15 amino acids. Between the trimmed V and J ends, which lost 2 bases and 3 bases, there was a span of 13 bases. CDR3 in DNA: TGTGCCAGCAGCTTAATGCCTGGGGGCGACACTGAAGCTTTCTTT. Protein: CASSLMPGGDTEAFF.

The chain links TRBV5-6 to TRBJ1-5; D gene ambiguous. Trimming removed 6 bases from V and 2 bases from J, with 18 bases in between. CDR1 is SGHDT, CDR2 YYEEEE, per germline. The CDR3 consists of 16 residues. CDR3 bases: TGTGCCAGCACCTCGTTGGGTCGGGGAGGCAATCAGCCCCAGCATTTT. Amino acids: CASTSLGRGGNQPQHF.

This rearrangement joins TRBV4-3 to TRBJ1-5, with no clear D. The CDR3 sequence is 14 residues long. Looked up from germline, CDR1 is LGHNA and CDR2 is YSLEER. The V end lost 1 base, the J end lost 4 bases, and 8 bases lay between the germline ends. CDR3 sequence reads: CASSQGETNQPQHF. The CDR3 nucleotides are TGCGCCAGCAGCCAAGGAGAAACAAATCAGCCCCAGCATTTT.

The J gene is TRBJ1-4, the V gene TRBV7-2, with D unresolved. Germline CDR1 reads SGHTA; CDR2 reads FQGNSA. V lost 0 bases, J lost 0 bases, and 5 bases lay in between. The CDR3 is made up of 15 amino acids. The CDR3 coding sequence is TGTGCCAGCAGCTTAGCCGCAGCAACTAATGAAAAACTGTTTTTT. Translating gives CASSLAAATNEKLFF.

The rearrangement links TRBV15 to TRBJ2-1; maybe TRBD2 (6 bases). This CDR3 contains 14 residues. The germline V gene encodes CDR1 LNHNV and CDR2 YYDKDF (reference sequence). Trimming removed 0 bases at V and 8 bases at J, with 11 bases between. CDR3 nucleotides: TGTGCCACCAGCAGAGAGACGACGGGAGATGAGCAGTTCTTC. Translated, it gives CATSRETTGDEQFF.